This TCR beta chain was obtained from a study of blood T cells in healthy people across ages. Study-level results: Across the age range, TCR beta diversity per million T cells fell in a roughly linear way. Among long-lived donors, naive CD4+ cells were more numerous and diversity higher than in aged donors.

For the second PCR, which ran for 7 to 11 cycles, a sample-barcoded 5' primer and a J-beta primer mix were used. With 12 random nucleotides, a template-switch adaptor tagged each individual cDNA molecule. TCRdb re-called the 5' RACE reads through MiXCR, storing one row per CDR3 protein. The table lists approximately 820,000 distinct CDR3 sequences, 40% to 50% of them singletons. Samples each had at least 5.5 micrograms of total RNA extracted. The CDR3 consists of 16 residues. Germline-derived CDR1 and CDR2 are SGHDN and FVKESK. Trimming took 5 bases from V and 2 from J, leaving 16 bases between them. This clonotype has just a few counts. Its antigen is not known.

The V and J genes are TRBV14 and TRBJ2-1; D not resolved. Sequences were obtained from blood. This receptor was obtained from a man in his sixties in good health. The CDR3 here is CASSLDWRKAYNEQFF. The CDR3 coding sequence is TGTGCCAGCAGCTTAGACTGGCGGAAAGCCTACAATGAGCAGTTCTTC. Complete variable domain (other parts from reference TRBV14 and TRBJ2-1): EAGVTQFPSHSVIEKGQTVTLRCDPISGHDNLYWYRRVMGKEIKFLLHFVKESKQDESGMPNNRFLAERTGGTYSTLKVQPAELEDSGVYFCASSLDWRKAYNEQFFGPGTRLTVL.